The following is a T cell receptor (beta chain) sequence with its context. The antigen is undetermined. This sample is drawn from a study of CD8+ T cells in alopecia areata. cDNA serving as the sequencing template came from extracted, reverse transcribed RNA. Clones were read by immunoSEQ multiplex PCR, and TCRdb kept only the in-frame ones, dropping some. The table shows about 37,000 clones, with approximately 54% occurring only once. Sorting of CD4+ cells into CD25+CD127- cells was performed for a handful of patients. Peripheral blood samples and lesional scalp punch biopsies were obtained from alopecia areata patients. Whole-study results and caveats: Patients displayed less clarity in TCR sharing than mice, a finding possibly related to HLA. Lesional tissue from the scalp (especially in alopecia totalis/universalis) showed higher clonality than normal scalp. Tissue-resident alphabeta T cells belonging to normal skin likewise get sequenced within scalp specimens.

Germline lookup yields CDR1 LGHNA and CDR2 YNFKEQ. The length of the CDR3 is 21 residues. The V segment lost 2 bases and the J segment 0 bases; nucleotides outside the gene matches: 20. Sample: CD4+ Tregs sorted from blood. The gene calls are TRBV4-2 and TRBJ2-3, with TRBD2 identical over 7 bases. This clonotype was sampled from a human donor with alopecia areata. The CDR3 nucleotides read TGTGCCAGCAGCCAAAATCGGGGGGAACGAGGACGGGGACCCAGCACAGATACGCAGTATTTT. This translates into CASSQNRGERGRGPSTDTQYF.